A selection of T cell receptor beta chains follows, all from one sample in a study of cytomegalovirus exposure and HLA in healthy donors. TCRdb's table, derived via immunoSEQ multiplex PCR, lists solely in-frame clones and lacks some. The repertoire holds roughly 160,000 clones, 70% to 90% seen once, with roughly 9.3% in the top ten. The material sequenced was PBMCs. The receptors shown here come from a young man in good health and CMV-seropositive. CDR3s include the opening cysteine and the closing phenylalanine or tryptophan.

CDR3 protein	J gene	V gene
CASSSDGDVNLHF	TRBJ1-6	TRBV7-3
CATRQGVGIQAEAFF	TRBJ1-1	TRBV6-5
CASSQEKLAGGADTQYF	TRBJ2-3	TRBV4-3
CASSVGAQVYGYTF	TRBJ1-2	TRBV9
CATNGDTSYEQYF	TRBJ2-7	TRBV10-1
CASSFDRETQYF	TRBJ2-5	TRBV27
CASSPRDRVSYEQYF	TRBJ2-7	TRBV27
CATSSGLNYNEQFF	TRBJ2-1	TRBV15
CASGRDRVSYEQYF	TRBJ2-7	TRBV11-2
CASSLVLLAGSYNEQFF	TRBJ2-1	TRBV27
CAWSRDRGGQPQHF	TRBJ1-5	TRBV30
CAIRTGLTEAFF	TRBJ1-1	TRBV10-3
CASSVDELAGGQDTQYF	TRBJ2-3	TRBV9
CASSESLESSGNTIYF	TRBJ1-3	TRBV10-1
CASSQSVITNGYTF	TRBJ1-2	TRBV4-1
CASASLGNQPQHF	TRBJ1-5	TRBV27
CASSLERTGLYGYTF	TRBJ1-2	TRBV14
CASSPLAGAPDTQYF	TRBJ2-3	TRBV5-4
CASTFLNYEQYF	-	TRBV11-2
CASGAGREQFF	TRBJ2-1	TRBV12-5
CATARVSYNEQFF	TRBJ2-1	TRBV19
CASSRGGGVIPYEQYF	TRBJ2-7	TRBV19
CASSPGTVNSPLHF	TRBJ1-6	TRBV18
CASSRTGTLTGAFF	TRBJ1-1	TRBV6-5
CASNVIRDAQFF	TRBJ2-1	TRBV2
CASSNPGGGHYGYTF	TRBJ1-2	TRBV21-1
CASSPRSSNQPQHF	TRBJ1-5	TRBV6-6
CASSESRDQNNEQFF	TRBJ2-1	TRBV10-1
CASSVGPLTLREQYF	TRBJ2-7	TRBV9
CASSANIAGGPGEQFF	TRBJ2-1	TRBV6-1
CASSLVIGGANTGELFF	TRBJ2-2	TRBV5-1
CASGAGAEETQYF	TRBJ2-5	TRBV5-1
CASSFGQGPYEQYF	TRBJ2-7	TRBV7-9
CASSMSGQLNEKLFF	TRBJ1-4	TRBV19
CARSGDDNSPLHF	TRBJ1-6	TRBV30
CASSSTGEDTEAFF	TRBJ1-1	TRBV7-3
CATSSADYGYTF	TRBJ1-2	TRBV15
CASQGGQNQETQYF	TRBJ2-5	TRBV10-3
CASRRSTGVGRDYEQYF	TRBJ2-7	TRBV5-1
CASSPGARRNSGANVLTF	TRBJ2-6	TRBV5-1
CASSQVAGRETQYF	TRBJ2-5	TRBV4-1
CASNRFYEQYF	TRBJ2-7	TRBV5-6
CASSYSKLGSGEQYF	TRBJ2-7	TRBV6-5
CASAQQGTYEQYF	TRBJ2-7	TRBV25-1
CASSQVISALAGGTDTQYF	TRBJ2-3	TRBV4-1